This T cell receptor (beta chain) comes out of a study of STAT5B mutations in CD4+ large granular lymphocyte leukemia. Findings and limits, study-wide: Compared with healthy controls (2/35), patient top clones favored TRBV06 (8/27).

Trimming shortened V by 1 base and J by 5 bases, and 12 bases separated the two germline ends. Germline V CDR1 and CDR2: LNHNV, YYDKDF (reference sequence). The CDR3 totals 16 residues. Controls came from buffy coats of healthy blood donors. Method: immunoSEQ multiplex PCR; TCRdb's copy keeps in-frame clones and lacks some. Of 30,000 to 40,000 clones listed, roughly 85% are singletons. Only a few counts were recorded for this clone. Its specificity is not known. The chain is built from TRBV15 and TRBJ1-6; D is unresolved. This TCR was sampled from a human donor in good health. The sample consisted of CD4+ T cells from blood buffy coats. In DNA form, the CDR3 reads TGTGCCACCAGCAGAGCGTTGCACCCAAATAATTCACCCCTCCACTTT. Its translation is CATSRALHPNNSPLHF.